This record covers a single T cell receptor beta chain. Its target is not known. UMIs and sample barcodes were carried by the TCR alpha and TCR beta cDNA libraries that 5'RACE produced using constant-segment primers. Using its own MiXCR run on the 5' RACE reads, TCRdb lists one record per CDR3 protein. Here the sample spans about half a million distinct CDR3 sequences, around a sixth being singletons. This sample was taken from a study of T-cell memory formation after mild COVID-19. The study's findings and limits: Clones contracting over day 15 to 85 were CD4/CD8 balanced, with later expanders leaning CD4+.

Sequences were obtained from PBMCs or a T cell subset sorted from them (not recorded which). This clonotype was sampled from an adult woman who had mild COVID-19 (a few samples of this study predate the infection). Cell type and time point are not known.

In DNA, the CDR3 is TGTGCCTGGAATGAAGGACTAGTGGCCTCCTACAATGAGCAGTTCTTC. It is translated as CAWNEGLVASYNEQFF. This sequence joins TRBV30 and TRBJ2-1; 7 bases map to TRBD2. CDR3 size: 16 residues. Germline lookup yields CDR1 GTSNPN and CDR2 SVGIG (reference sequence). Trimming cost V 4 bases and J 0 bases; bases outside gene matches: 9.